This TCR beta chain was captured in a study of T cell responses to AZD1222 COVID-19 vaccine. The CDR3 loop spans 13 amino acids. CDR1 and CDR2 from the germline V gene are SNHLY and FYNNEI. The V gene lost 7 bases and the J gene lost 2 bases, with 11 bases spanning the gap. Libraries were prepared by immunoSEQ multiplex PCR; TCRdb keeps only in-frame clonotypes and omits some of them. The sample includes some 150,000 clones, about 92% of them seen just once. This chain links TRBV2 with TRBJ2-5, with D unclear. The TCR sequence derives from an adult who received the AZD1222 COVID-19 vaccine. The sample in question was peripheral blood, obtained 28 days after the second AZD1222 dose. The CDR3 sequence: CASIRNRQETQYF. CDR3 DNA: TGTGCCAGCATAAGGAACAGACAAGAGACCCAGTACTTC.